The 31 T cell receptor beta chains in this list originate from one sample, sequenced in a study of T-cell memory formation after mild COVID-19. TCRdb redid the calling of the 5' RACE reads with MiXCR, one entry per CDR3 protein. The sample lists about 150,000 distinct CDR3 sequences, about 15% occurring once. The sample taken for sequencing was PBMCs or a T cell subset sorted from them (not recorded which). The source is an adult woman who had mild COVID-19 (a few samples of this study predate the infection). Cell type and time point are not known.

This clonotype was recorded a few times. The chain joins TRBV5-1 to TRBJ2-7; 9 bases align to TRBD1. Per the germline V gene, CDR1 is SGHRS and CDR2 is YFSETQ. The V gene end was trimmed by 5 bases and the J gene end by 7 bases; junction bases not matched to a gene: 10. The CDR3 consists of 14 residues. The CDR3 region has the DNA TGCGCCAGCAGTAGGGACAGGGTGGCCCAGGAGCAGTACTTC. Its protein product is CASSRDRVAQEQYF.

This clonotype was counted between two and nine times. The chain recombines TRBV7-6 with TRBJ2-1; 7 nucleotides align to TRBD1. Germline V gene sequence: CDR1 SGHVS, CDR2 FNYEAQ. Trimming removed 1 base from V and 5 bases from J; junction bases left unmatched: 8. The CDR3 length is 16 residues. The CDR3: CASSLDPGGHHNEQFF. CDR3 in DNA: TGTGCCAGCAGCTTAGATCCAGGGGGTCACCACAATGAGCAGTTCTTC.

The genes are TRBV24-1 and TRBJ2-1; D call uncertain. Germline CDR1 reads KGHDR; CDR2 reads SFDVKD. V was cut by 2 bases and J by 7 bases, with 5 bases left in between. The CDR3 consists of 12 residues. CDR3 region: CATSDSLNEQFF. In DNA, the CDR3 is TGTGCCACCAGTGATTCACTGAATGAGCAGTTCTTC.

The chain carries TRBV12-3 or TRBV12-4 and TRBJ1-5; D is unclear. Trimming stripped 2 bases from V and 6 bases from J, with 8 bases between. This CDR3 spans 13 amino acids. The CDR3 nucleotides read TGTGCCAGCAGTTTAACACAGCGTCAGCCCCAGCATTTT. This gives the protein CASSLTQRQPQHF.

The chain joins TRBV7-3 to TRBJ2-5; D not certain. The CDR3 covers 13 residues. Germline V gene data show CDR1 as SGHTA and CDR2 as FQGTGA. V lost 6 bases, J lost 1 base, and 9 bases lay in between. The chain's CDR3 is CASSGVPQETQYF. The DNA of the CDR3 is TGTGCCAGCAGTGGGGTACCCCAAGAGACCCAGTACTTC.

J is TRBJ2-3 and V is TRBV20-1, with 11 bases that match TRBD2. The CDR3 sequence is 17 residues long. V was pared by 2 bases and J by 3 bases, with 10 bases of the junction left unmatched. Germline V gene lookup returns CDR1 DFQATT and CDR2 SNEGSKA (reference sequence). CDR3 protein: CSARLAGGRSGTDTQYF. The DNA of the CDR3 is TGCAGTGCTAGATTAGCGGGGGGGAGGAGTGGGACAGATACGCAGTATTTT.

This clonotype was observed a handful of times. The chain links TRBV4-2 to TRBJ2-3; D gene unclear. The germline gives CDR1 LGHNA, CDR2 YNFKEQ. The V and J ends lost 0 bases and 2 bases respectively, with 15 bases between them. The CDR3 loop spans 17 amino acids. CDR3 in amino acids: CASSQEATHEITDTQYF. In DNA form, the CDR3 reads TGTGCCAGCAGCCAAGAAGCGACTCATGAAATCACAGATACGCAGTATTTT.

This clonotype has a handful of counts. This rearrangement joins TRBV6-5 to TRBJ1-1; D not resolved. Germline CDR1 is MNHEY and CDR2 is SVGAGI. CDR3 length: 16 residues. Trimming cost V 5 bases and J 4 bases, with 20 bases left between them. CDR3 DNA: TGTGCCAGCAGTCTATCCCCAGGTGGACGGTCCACTGAAGCTTTCTTT. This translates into CASSLSPGGRSTEAFF.

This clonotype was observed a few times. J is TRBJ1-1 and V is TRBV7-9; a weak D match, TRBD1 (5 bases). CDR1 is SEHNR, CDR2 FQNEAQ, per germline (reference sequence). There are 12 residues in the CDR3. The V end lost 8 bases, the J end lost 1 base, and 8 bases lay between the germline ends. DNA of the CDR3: TGTGCCAGCGGGGACTGGAACACTGAAGCTTTCTTT. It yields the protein CASGDWNTEAFF.

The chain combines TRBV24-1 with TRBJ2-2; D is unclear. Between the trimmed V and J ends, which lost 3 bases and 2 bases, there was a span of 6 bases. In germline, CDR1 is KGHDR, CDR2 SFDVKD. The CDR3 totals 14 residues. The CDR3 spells CATSDRLNTGELFF. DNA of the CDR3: TGTGCCACCAGTGATCGATTAAACACCGGGGAGCTGTTTTTT.

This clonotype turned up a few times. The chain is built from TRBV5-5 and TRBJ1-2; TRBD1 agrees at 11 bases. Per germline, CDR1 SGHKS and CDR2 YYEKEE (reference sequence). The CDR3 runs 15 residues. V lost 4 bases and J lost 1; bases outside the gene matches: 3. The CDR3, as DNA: TGTGCCAGCAGCATCGGGACAGGGGGTAACTATGGCTACACCTTC. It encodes CASSIGTGGNYGYTF.

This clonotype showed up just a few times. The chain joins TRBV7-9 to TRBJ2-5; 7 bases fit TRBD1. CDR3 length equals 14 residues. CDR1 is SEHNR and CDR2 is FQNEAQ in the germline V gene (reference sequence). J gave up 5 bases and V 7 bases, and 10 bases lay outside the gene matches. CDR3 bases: TGTGCCAGCATACACAGGGGTCCGGGTGAGACCCAGTACTTC. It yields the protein CASIHRGPGETQYF.

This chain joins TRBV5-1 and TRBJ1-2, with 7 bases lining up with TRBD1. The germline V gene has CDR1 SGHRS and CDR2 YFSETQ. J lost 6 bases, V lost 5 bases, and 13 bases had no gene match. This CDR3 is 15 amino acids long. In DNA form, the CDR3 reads TGCGCCAGCAGACCGACATCACAGGGGCTGGATGGCTACACCTTC. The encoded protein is CASRPTSQGLDGYTF.

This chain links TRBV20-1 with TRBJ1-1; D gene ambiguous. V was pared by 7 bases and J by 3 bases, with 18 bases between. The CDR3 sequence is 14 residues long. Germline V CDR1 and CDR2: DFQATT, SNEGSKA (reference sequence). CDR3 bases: TGCAGTGGATCCATAAGGGAGGTCCACACTGAAGCTTTCTTT. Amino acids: CSGSIREVHTEAFF.

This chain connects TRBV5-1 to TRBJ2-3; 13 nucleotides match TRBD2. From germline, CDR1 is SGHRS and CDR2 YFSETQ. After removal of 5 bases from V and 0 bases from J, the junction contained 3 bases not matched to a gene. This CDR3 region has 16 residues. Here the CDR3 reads CASRTSGGSSTDTQYF. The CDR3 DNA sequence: TGCGCCAGCAGGACTAGCGGGGGGTCCAGCACAGATACGCAGTATTTT.

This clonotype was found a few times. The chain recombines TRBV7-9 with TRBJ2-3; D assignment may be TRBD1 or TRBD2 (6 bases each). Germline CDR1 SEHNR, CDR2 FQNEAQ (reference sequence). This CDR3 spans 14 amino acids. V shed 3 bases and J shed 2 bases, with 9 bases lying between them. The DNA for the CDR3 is TGTGCCAGCAGCTTTGCGGGACACACAGATACGCAGTATTTT. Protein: CASSFAGHTDTQYF.

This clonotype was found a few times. CDR3 DNA sequence: TGTGCCAGCAGCTTAGGTTACGGAGGCACCGAAATCGAGCAGTACTTC. As protein: CASSLGYGGTEIEQYF. The gene calls are TRBV7-9 and TRBJ2-7, with D perhaps TRBD2 (5 bases). V lost 1 base and J lost 6, with 19 bases in between. CDR3 length: 16 residues. The germline gives CDR1 SEHNR, CDR2 FQNEAQ (reference sequence).

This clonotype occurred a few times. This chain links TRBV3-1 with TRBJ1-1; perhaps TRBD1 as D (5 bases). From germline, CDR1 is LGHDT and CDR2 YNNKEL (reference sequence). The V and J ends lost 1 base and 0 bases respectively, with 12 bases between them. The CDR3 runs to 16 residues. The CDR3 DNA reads TGTGCCAGCAGCCAAGGGGACGCGTTGATGAACACTGAAGCTTTCTTT. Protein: CASSQGDALMNTEAFF.

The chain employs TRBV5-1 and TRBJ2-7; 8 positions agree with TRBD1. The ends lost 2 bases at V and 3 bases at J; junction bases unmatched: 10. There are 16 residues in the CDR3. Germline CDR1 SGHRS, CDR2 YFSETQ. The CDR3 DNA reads TGCGCCAGCAGCTTAGGGACAGGAGGGGTGAGCTACGAGCAGTACTTC. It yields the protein CASSLGTGGVSYEQYF.

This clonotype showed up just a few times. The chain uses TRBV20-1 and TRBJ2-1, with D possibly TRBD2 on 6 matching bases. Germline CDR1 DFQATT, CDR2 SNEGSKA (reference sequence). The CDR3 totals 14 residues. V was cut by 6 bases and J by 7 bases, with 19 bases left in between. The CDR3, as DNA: TGCAGTGCCCTAACGGGAAGCGGGCCTAATGAGCAGTTCTTC. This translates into CSALTGSGPNEQFF.

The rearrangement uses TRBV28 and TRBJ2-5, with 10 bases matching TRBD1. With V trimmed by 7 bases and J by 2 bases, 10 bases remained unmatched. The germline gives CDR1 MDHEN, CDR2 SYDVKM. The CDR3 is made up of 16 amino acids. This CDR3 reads CASTKGGTGVQETQYF. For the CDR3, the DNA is TGTGCCAGCACCAAAGGGGGGACAGGGGTTCAAGAGACCCAGTACTTC.

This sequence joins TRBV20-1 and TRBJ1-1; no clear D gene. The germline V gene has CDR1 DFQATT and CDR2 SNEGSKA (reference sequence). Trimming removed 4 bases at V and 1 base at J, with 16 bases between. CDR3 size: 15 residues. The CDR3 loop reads CSATDADLWNTEAFF. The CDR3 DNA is TGCAGTGCTACCGATGCGGACCTCTGGAACACTGAAGCTTTCTTT.

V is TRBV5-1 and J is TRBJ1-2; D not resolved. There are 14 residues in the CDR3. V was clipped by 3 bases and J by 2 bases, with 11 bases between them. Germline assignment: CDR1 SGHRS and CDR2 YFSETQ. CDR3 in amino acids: CASSSIPSNYGYTF. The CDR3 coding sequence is TGCGCCAGCAGCTCGATCCCATCGAACTATGGCTACACCTTC.

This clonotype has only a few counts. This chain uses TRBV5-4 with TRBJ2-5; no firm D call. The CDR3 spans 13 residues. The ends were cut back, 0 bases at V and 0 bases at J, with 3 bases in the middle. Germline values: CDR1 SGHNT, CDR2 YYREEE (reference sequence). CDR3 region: CASSLDDQETQYF. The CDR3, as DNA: TGTGCCAGCAGCTTGGACGACCAAGAGACCCAGTACTTC. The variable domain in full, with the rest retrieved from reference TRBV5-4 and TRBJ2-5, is ETGVTQSPTHLIKTRGQQVTLRCSSQSGHNTVSWYQQALGQGPQFIFQYYREEENGRGNFPPRFSGLQFPNYSSELNVNALELDDSALYLCASSLDDQETQYFGPGTRLLVL.

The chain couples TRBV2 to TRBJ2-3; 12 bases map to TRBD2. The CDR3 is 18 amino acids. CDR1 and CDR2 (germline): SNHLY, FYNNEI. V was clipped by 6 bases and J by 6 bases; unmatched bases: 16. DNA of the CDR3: TGTGCCAGCAGACGACTCGCGACTAGCGGGAGCCGATGGGATACGCAGTATTTT. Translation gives CASRRLATSGSRWDTQYF.

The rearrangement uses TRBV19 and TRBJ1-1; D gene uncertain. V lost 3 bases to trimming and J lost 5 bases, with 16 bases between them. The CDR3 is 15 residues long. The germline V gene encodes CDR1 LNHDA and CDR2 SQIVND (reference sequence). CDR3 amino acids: CASSIAEGPWTEAFF. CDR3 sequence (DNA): TGTGCCAGTAGTATTGCGGAGGGTCCGTGGACTGAAGCTTTCTTT.

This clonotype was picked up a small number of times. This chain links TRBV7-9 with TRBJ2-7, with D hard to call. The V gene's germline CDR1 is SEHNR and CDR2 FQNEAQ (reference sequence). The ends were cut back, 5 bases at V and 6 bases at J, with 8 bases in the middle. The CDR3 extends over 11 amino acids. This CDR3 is CASSPGAEQYF. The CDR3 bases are TGTGCCAGCAGCCCCGGAGCCGAGCAGTACTTC.

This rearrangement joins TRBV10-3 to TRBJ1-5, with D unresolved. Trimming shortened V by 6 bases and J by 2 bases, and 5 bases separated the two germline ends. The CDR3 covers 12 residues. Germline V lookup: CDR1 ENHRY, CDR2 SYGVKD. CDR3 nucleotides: TGTGCCATCAGCGACGGCAATCAGCCCCAGCATTTT. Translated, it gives CAISDGNQPQHF.

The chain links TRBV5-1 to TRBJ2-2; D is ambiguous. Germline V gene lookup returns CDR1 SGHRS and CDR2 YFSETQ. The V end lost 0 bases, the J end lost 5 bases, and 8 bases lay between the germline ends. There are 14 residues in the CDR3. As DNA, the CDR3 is TGCGCCAGCAGCTTGGCCCTTGGGACCGGGGAGCTGTTTTTT. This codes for CASSLALGTGELFF. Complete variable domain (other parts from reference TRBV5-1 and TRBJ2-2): KAGVTQTPRYLIKTRGQQVTLSCSPISGHRSVSWYQQTPGQGLQFLFEYFSETQRNKGNFPGRFSGRQFSNSRSEMNVSTLELGDSALYLCASSLALGTGELFFGEGSRLTVL.

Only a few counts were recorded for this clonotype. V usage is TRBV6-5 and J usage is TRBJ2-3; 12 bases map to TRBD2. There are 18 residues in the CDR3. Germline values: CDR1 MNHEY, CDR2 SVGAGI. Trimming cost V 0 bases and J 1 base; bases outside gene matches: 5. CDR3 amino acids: CASSYSFRTSGGTDTQYF. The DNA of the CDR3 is TGTGCCAGCAGTTACTCGTTTCGGACTAGCGGGGGCACAGATACGCAGTATTTT.

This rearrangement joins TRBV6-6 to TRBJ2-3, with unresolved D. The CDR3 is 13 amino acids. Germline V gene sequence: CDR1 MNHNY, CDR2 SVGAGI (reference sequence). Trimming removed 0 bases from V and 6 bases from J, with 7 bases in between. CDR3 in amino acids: CASSYSRVDTQYF. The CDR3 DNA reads TGTGCCAGCAGTTACTCGAGAGTGGATACGCAGTATTTT.